The 17 T cell receptor beta chains in this list originate from one sample, sequenced in a study of blood T cell repertoires in COVID-19. Assay: immunoSEQ multiplex PCR; the TCRdb copy retains only in-frame clones and omits some. The sample lists 300,000 to 450,000 clones; around 89% were seen once. Sequencing was done on a sample of PBMCs or T cells enriched from blood (not recorded which). All receptors derive from a man aged 18 to 29 who had recovered from COVID-19.

This clone appeared once. CDR3 DNA: TGTGCCAGCAGTCCACGACTAGATGCCAATGAGCAGTTCTTC. Encoded protein: CASSPRLDANEQFF. This rearrangement joins TRBV27 to TRBJ2-1, with a possible D match to TRBD2 (6 bases). Germline CDR1 reads MNHEY; CDR2 reads SMNVEV (reference sequence). Trimming took off 5 bases at V and 6 bases at J, with 14 bases between the two ends. The CDR3 extends over 14 amino acids.

As DNA, the CDR3 is TGTGCCAGTAGTATAGGGGACAGGGTCTACGAGCAGTACTTC. Protein sequence: CASSIGDRVYEQYF. The chain has TRBV19 and TRBJ2-7, with 9 positions matching TRBD1. CDR3 length: 14 amino acids. CDR1 is LNHDA and CDR2 is SQIVND in the germline V gene (reference sequence). V trimming: 1 base; J trimming: 3 bases; junction bases outside the gene matches: 1.

V is TRBV28 and J is TRBJ1-4; TRBD1 matches 7 bases. This CDR3 has 13 amino acids. Per germline, CDR1 MDHEN and CDR2 SYDVKM. Trimming removed 6 bases from V and 8 bases from J; junction bases left unmatched: 6. The CDR3 bases are TGTGCCAGCAGGCCAAGGGACAGCGAAAAACTGTTTTTT. It codes for CASRPRDSEKLFF.

This chain joins TRBV5-1 and TRBJ2-6, with 7 nucleotides matching TRBD1. The CDR3 is 15 amino acids. The ends lost 4 bases at V and 2 bases at J; junction bases unmatched: 3. Per germline, CDR1 SGHRS and CDR2 YFSETQ. CDR3 DNA: TGCGCCAGCAGCCCCGACAGGGCTGGGGCCAACGTCCTGACTTTC. It codes for CASSPDRAGANVLTF.

V is TRBV6-5 and J is TRBJ1-2; 7 nucleotides align to TRBD1. Germline-derived CDR1 and CDR2 are MNHEY and SVGAGI. V lost 2 bases, J lost 0 bases, and 3 bases stayed unmatched. There are 15 residues in the CDR3. The CDR3 spells CASSYRGQSNYGYTF. The CDR3 nucleotides are TGTGCCAGCAGTTACCGGGGACAGTCTAACTATGGCTACACCTTC.

The V gene is TRBV7-9, the J gene TRBJ2-1; 7 bases match TRBD2. Germline V CDR1 and CDR2: SEHNR, FQNEAQ (reference sequence). V dropped 5 bases and J dropped 8; count of bases not matched to a gene: 15. The CDR3 loop spans 16 amino acids. The CDR3 DNA reads as TGTGCCAGCAGCCCCTATACTAGCGTGACCGGCTATGAGCAGTTCTTC. Amino acid sequence: CASSPYTSVTGYEQFF.

The chain is built from TRBV16 and TRBJ1-6; a weak D match, TRBD1 (5 bases). Per the germline V gene, CDR1 is KGHSY and CDR2 is FQNENV. Trimming took off 2 bases at V and 5 bases at J, with 10 bases between the two ends. The CDR3 extends over 15 amino acids. For the CDR3, the DNA is TGTGCCAGCAGCCAAGGGGCTAATCATAATTCACCCCTCCACTTT. It is translated as CASSQGANHNSPLHF.

The rearrangement uses TRBV9 and TRBJ2-5; 7 nucleotides align to TRBD2. The CDR3 extends over 15 amino acids. V trimming: 3 bases; J trimming: 7 bases; junction bases outside the gene matches: 12. Per the germline V gene, CDR1 is SGDLS and CDR2 is YYNGEE. CDR3 amino acids: CASSGDSSWGGTQYF. The CDR3 DNA is TGTGCCAGCAGCGGGGACTCGAGCTGGGGGGGGACCCAGTACTTC.

This chain connects TRBV9 to TRBJ1-2; D unresolved. V was trimmed by 0 bases and J by 13 bases, leaving 10 bases between them. This CDR3 has 11 amino acids. Germline CDR1 and CDR2: SGDLS and YYNGEE. The CDR3 nucleotides are TGTGCCAGCAGCGTAGGAGACTTTGCCACCTTC. It is translated as CASSVGDFATF. The full variable domain, in which reference TRBV9 and TRBJ1-2 provide the parts outside the CDR3, is DSGVTQTPKHLITATGQRVTLRCSPRSGDLSVYWYQQSLDQGLQFLIQYYNGEERAKGNILERFSAQQFPDLHSELNLSSLELGDSALYFCASSVGDFATFGSGTRLTVV.

The chain is built from TRBV7-3 and TRBJ1-3, with 7 bases lining up with TRBD1. The trim removed 5 bases at V and 4 bases at J, leaving 11 bases unmatched. The CDR3 runs 16 residues. CDR1 and CDR2 from the germline V gene are SGHTA and FQGTGA. The CDR3 nucleotides read TGTGCCAGCAGCCCAGGGGGGCCAGGAGGCGGAAACACCATATATTTT. Amino acids: CASSPGGPGGGNTIYF.

The CDR3 DNA reads as TGTGCCAGCTCAGCGCTGGGGGGTAACGAGCAGTACTTC. Translating gives CASSALGGNEQYF. V and J are TRBV18 and TRBJ2-7; a weak D match, TRBD2 (6 bases). V was clipped by 5 bases and J by 5 bases, with 13 bases between them. Germline V CDR1 and CDR2: KGHSH, LQKENI. The CDR3 has 13 amino acids.

The V and J genes are TRBV10-3 and TRBJ2-7; 7 bases are shared with TRBD2. V shed 11 bases and J 0 bases; nucleotides not matched to a gene: 16. The CDR3 contains 16 residues. CDR1 and CDR2 from the germline V gene are ENHRY and SYGVKD. CDR3 nucleotide sequence: TGTGCCGCACGGGAGGAGAACGGGAGGCTCTCCTACGAGCAGTACTTC. Its translation: CAAREENGRLSYEQYF.

The V call is TRBV19, the J call TRBJ2-7; 9 bases agree with TRBD1. V shed 6 bases and J 3 bases; nucleotides not matched to a gene: 12. The CDR3 consists of 16 residues. Germline V gene data show CDR1 as LNHDA and CDR2 as SQIVND (reference sequence). The CDR3 here is CASSPTGTGHFYEQYF. Here the CDR3 DNA reads TGTGCCAGTAGCCCCACCGGGACAGGGCATTTCTACGAGCAGTACTTC.

The chain combines TRBV6-5 with TRBJ2-1; tentative D call: TRBD1 (6 bases). Trimming removed 7 bases from V and 12 bases from J, with 19 bases in between. CDR1 is MNHEY and CDR2 is SVGAGI in the germline V gene. The CDR3 has 13 residues. CDR3 region: CASKGVPNLAQFF. The CDR3 coding sequence is TGTGCCAGCAAGGGGGTCCCAAACTTGGCGCAGTTCTTC.

The chain uses TRBV10-1 and TRBJ2-1; perhaps TRBD1 as D (5 bases). Germline V gives CDR1 WNHNN, CDR2 SYGVQD (reference sequence). Trimming cost V 6 bases and J 9 bases, with 12 bases left between them. CDR3 length equals 12 residues. The CDR3 region has the DNA TGCGCCAGCAGAGAAGGGGATGGTGAGCAGTTCTTC. The encoded protein is CASREGDGEQFF.

The gene calls are TRBV30 and TRBJ1-1; D unclear. V shed 3 bases and J shed 7 bases, with 9 bases lying between them. The CDR3 extends over 11 amino acids. The germline CDR1 and CDR2 sequences are GTSNPN and SVGIG (reference sequence). CDR3 sequence reads: CAWRQSVEAFF. In DNA form, the CDR3 reads TGTGCCTGGAGACAGTCAGTTGAAGCTTTCTTT.

The rearrangement uses TRBV19 and TRBJ1-1, with a weak D call TRBD1 (6 bases). CDR1 and CDR2 (germline): LNHDA, SQIVND (reference sequence). Trimming cost V 5 bases and J 4 bases, with 14 bases left between them. The CDR3 runs 14 residues. The CDR3 DNA is TGTGCCAGTAGTCGACTTCCAGGGGTCACTGAAGCTTTCTTT. Residues: CASSRLPGVTEAFF.